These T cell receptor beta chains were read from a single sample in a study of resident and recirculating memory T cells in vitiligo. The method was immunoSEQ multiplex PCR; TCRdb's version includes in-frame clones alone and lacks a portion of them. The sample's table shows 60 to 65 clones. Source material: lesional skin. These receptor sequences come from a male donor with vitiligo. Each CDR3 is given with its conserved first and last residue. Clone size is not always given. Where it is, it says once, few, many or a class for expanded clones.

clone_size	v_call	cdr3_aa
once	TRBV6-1	CASSLKRGPTDTQYF
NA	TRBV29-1	CSVWAGGMGYTF
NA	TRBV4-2	CASSQESGGSRYNEQFF
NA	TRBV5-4	CASSPRTSGGLGKRIQYF
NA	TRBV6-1	CASSEAEGSIYGYTF
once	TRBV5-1	CASSLAHGATGELFF
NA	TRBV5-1	CASSPQPGETQYF
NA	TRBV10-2	CASSERWLASHQDTQYF
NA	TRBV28	CASSFRAGKVQPQHF
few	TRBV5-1	CASSLIRAGESYNEQFF
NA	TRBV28	CASSWDRPIQNNSPLHF